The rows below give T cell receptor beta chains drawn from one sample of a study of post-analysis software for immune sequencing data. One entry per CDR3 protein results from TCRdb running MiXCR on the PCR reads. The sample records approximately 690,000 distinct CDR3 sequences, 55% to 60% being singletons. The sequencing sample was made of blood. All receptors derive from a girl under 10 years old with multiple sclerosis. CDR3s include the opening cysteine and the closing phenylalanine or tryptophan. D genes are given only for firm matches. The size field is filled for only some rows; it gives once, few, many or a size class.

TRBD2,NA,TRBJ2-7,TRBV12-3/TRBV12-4,CASSLASGRTHSYEQYF,TGTGCCAGCAGTTTAGCTAGCGGGCGGACCCACTCCTACGAGCAGTACTTC
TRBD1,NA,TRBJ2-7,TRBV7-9,CASSSSGQPYEQYF,TGTGCCAGCAGCTCATCGGGACAGCCTTACGAGCAGTACTTC
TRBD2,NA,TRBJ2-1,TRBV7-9,CASSSPGGGGNNEQFF,TGTGCCAGCAGTTCCCCCGGCGGGGGGGGGAACAATGAGCAGTTCTTC
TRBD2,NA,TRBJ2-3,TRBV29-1,CSVHRTAGGRDTQYF,TGCAGCGTTCACAGGACTGCGGGGGGCAGAGATACGCAGTATTTT
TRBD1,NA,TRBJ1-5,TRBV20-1,CSAPDRDSNQPQHF,TGCAGTGCCCCCGACAGGGATAGCAATCAGCCCCAGCATTTT
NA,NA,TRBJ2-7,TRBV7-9,CASSLGHRAEQYF,TGTGCCAGCAGCTTGGGTCACAGGGCTGAGCAGTACTTC
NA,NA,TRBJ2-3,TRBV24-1,CATSMASIDTQYF,TGTGCCACCAGTATGGCATCTATAGATACGCAGTATTTT
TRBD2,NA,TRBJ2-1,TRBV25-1,CASSESGGLAGGYNEQFF,TGTGCCAGCAGTGAATCTGGGGGACTAGCGGGAGGCTACAATGAGCAGTTCTTC
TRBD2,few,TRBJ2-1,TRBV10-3,CAISRGRVGNEQFF,TGTGCCATCAGTCGCGGGAGGGTGGGGAATGAGCAGTTCTTC
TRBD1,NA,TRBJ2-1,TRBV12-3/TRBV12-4,CASRTGTGVGNEQFF,TGTGCCAGCAGGACCGGGACAGGGGTCGGGAATGAGCAGTTCTTC
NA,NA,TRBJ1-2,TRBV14,CASSQSGFPGYTF,TGTGCCAGCAGCCAGTCAGGGTTCCCGGGCTACACCTTC
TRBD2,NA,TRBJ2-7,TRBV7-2,CASRGLAGVRYEQYF,TGTGCCAGCAGGGGACTAGCGGGAGTGAGGTACGAGCAGTACTTC
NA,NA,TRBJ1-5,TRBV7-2,CASSLAWGSNQPQHF,TGTGCCAGCAGCTTAGCGTGGGGGAGCAATCAGCCCCAGCATTTT
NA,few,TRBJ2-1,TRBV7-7,CASSPARVAYNEQFF,TGTGCTAGCAGCCCGGCCCGGGTTGCATACAATGAGCAGTTCTTC
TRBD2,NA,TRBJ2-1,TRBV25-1,CASSDLAGAQGYNEQFF,TGTGCCAGCAGTGACCTAGCGGGGGCGCAAGGCTACAATGAGCAGTTCTTC
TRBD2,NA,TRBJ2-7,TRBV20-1,CSARSLLAGESYEQYF,TGCAGTGCCAGATCCCTGTTAGCGGGAGAATCCTACGAGCAGTACTTC
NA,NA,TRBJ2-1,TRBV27,CASSPRGRESGRNEQFF,TGTGCCAGCAGTCCCCGCGGTAGGGAATCGGGCAGGAATGAGCAGTTCTTC
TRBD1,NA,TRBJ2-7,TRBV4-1,CASSQEGSRDRDPEQYF,TGCGCCAGCAGCCAAGAGGGGTCCCGGGACAGGGATCCCGAGCAGTACTTC
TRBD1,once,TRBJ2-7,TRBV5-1,CASSLTQGAGEQYF,TGCGCCAGCAGCTTGACCCAGGGGGCGGGGGAGCAGTACTTC
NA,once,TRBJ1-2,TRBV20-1,CSARGRRRANYGYTF,TGCAGTGCTAGAGGGAGACGGAGAGCTAACTATGGCTACACCTTC
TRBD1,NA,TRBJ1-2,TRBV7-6,CASSLSPWTGQGYGYTF,TGTGCCAGCAGCTTATCCCCATGGACAGGGCAGGGCTATGGCTACACCTTC
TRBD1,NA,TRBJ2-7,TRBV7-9,CASSPDRGVQLYYEQYF,TGTGCCAGCAGCCCGGACAGGGGAGTACAGTTGTACTACGAGCAGTACTTC